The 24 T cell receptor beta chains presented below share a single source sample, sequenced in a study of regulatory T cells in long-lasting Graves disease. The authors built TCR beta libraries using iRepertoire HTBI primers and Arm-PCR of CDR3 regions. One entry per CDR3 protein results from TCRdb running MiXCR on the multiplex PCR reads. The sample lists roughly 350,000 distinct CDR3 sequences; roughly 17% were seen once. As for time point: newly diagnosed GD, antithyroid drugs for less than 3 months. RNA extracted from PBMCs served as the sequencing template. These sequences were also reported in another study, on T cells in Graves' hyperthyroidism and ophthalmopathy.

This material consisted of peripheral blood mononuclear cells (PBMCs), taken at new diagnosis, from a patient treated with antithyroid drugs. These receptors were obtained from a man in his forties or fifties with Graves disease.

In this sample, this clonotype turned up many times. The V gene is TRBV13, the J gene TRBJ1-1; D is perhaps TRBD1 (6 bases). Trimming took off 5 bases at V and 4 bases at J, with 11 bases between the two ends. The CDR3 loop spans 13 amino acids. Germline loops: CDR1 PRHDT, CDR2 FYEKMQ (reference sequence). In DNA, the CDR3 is TGTGCCAGCAGCCGCGGACAGTCCACTGAAGCTTTCTTT. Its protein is CASSRGQSTEAFF. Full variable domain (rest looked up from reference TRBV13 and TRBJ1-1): AAGVIQSPRHLIKEKRETATLKCYPIPRHDTVYWYQQGPGQDPQFLISFYEKMQSDKGSIPDRFSAQQFSDYHSELNMSSLELGDSALYFCASSRGQSTEAFFGQGTRLTVV.

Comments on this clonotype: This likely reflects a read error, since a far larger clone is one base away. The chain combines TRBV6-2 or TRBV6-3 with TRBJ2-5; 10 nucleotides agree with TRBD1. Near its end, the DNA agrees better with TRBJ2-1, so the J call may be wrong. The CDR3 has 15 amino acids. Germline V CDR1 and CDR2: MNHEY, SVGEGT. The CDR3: CASRSGTGDSYKQFF. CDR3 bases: TGTGCCAGCAGATCCGGGACAGGGGACTCGTATAAGCAGTTCTTC.

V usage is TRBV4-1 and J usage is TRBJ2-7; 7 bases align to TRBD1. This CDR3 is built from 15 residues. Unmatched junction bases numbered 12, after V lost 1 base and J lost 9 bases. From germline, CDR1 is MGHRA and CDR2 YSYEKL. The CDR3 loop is CASSQGPGQLPGQYF. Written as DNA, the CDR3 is TGCGCCAGCAGCCAAGGGCCGGGACAGCTTCCTGGGCAGTACTTC.

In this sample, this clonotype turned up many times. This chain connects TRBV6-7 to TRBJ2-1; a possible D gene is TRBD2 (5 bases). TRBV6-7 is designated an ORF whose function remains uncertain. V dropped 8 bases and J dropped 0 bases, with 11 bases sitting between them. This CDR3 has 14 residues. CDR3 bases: TGTGCCAGCCCTCCGGGAAACTCCTACAATGAGCAGTTCTTC. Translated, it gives CASPPGNSYNEQFF.

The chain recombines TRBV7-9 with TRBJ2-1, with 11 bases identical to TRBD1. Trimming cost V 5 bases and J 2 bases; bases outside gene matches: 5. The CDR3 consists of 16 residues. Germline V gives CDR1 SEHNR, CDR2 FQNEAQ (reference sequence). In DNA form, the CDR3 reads TGTGCCAGCAGCGCAGGACAGGGGGCCACCTACAATGAGCAGTTCTTC. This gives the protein CASSAGQGATYNEQFF.

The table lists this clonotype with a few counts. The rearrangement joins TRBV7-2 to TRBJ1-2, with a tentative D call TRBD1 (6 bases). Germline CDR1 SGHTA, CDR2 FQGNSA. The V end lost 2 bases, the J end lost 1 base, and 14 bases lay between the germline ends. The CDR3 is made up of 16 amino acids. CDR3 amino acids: CASSLSGTFSNYGYTF. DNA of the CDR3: TGTGCCAGCAGCTTATCAGGGACATTTAGTAACTATGGCTACACCTTC.

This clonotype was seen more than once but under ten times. CDR3 in amino acids: CSARDGVGRGRVGELFF. CDR3 DNA: TGCAGTGCTAGAGATGGAGTTGGGAGGGGGCGCGTCGGGGAGCTGTTTTTT. The chain combines TRBV20-1 with TRBJ2-2, with D perhaps TRBD1 or TRBD2 (7 bases each). V shed 0 bases and J shed 7 bases, with 21 bases lying between them. Germline V gives CDR1 DFQATT, CDR2 SNEGSKA (reference sequence). This CDR3 contains 17 residues.

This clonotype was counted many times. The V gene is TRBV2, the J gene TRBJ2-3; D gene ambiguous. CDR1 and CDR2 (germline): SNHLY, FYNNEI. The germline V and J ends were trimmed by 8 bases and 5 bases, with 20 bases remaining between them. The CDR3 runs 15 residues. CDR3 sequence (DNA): TGTGCCAGCGCGAACTCGGCCAGGTTTAAAGATACGCAGTATTTT. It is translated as CASANSARFKDTQYF.

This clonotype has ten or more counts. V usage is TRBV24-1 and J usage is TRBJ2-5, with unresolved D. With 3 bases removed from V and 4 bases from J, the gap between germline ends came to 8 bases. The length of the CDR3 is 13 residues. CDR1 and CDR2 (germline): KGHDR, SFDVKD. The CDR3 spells CATSDGSRETQYF. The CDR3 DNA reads TGTGCCACCAGTGATGGGTCGCGAGAGACCCAGTACTTC.

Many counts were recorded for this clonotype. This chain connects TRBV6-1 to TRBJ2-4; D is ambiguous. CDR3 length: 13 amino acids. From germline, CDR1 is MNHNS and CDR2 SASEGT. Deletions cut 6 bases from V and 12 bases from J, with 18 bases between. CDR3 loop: CASSPGRVLRQYF. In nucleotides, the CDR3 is TGTGCCAGCAGCCCCGGCCGAGTTCTCCGTCAGTACTTC.

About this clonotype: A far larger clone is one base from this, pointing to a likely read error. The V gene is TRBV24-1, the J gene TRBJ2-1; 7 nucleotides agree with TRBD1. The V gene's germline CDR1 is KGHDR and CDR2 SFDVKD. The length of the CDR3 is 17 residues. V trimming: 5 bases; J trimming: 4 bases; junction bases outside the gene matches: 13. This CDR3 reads CATSANGQARDYNEQFF. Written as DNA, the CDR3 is TGTGCCACCAGTGCCAACGGACAGGCCAGGGATTACAATGAGCAGTTCTTC.

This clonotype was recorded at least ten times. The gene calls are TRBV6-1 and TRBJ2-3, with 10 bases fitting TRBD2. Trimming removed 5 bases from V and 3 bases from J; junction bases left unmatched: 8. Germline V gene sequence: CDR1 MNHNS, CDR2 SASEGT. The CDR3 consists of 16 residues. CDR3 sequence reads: CASSKVAGGRTDTQYF. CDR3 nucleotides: TGTGCCAGCAGTAAAGTAGCGGGGGGTAGGACAGATACGCAGTATTTT.

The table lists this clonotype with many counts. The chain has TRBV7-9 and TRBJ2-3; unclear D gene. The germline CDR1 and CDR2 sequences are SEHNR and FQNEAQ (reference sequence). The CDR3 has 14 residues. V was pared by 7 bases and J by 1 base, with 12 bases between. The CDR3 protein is CASTSRVRTDTQYF. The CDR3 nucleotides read TGTGCCAGCACCTCCCGGGTCCGCACAGATACGCAGTATTTT.

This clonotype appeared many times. CDR3 amino acids: CATTATSTDTQYF. CDR3 bases: TGTGCCACGACAGCAACTAGCACAGATACGCAGTATTTT. The chain uses TRBV12-3 or TRBV12-4 and TRBJ2-3, with D tentatively TRBD1 (5 bases). With 10 bases removed from V and 0 bases from J, the gap between germline ends came to 11 bases. The CDR3 spans 13 residues.

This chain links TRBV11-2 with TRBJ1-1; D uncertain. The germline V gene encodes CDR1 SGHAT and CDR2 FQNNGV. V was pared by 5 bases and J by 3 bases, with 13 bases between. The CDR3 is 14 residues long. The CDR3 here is CASSPLSGDTEAFF. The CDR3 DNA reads TGTGCCAGCAGCCCGCTCAGTGGAGACACTGAAGCTTTCTTT. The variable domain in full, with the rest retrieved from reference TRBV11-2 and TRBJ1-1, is EAGVAQSPRYKIIEKRQSVAFWCNPISGHATLYWYQQILGQGPKLLIQFQNNGVVDDSQLPKDRFSAERLKGVDSTLKIQPAKLEDSAVYLCASSPLSGDTEAFFGQGTRLTVV.

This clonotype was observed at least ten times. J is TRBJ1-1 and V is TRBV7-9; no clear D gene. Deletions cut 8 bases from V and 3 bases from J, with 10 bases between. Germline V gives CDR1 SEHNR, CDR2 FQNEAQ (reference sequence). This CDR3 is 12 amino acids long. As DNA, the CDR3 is TGTGCCAGCGGCCAGGAGTACACTGAAGCTTTCTTT. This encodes CASGQEYTEAFF.

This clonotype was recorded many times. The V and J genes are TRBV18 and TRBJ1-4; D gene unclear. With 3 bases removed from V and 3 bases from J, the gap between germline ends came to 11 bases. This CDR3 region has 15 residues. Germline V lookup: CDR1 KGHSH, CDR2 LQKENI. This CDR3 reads CASSPSPGPNEKLFF. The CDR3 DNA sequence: TGTGCCAGCTCACCTAGTCCCGGACCTAATGAAAAACTGTTTTTT.

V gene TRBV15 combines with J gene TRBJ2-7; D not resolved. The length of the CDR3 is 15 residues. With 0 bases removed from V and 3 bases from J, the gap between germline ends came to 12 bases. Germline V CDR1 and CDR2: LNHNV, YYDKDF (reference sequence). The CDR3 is CATSRDAGIIYEQYF. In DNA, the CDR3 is TGTGCCACCAGCAGAGACGCAGGAATTATCTACGAGCAGTACTTC.

The CDR3 DNA is TGTGCCAGCAGCCGTATGCCTCTTAGCGGGGAGCAGTTCTTC. Its protein product is CASSRMPLSGEQFF. The genes are TRBV6-1 and TRBJ2-1, with 7 positions matching TRBD2. The J segment lost 10 bases and the V segment lost 6 bases, leaving 12 bases of the junction unmatched. The CDR3 has 14 amino acids. Germline CDR1 MNHNS, CDR2 SASEGT.

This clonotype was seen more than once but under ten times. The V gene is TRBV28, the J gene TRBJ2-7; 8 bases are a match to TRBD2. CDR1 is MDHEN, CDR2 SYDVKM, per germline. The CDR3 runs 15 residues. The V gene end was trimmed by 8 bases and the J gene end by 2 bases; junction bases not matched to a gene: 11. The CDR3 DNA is TGTGCCAGCGGGGGAGGGCGGGGGGTTCCCTACGAGCAGTACTTC. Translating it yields CASGGGRGVPYEQYF.

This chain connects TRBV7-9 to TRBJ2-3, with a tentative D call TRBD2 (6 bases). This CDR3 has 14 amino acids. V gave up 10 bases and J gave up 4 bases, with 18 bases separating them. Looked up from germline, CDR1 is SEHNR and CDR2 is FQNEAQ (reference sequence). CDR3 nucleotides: TGTGCCACCGAAACGGGACTGTCGTCAGATACGCAGTATTTT. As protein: CATETGLSSDTQYF.

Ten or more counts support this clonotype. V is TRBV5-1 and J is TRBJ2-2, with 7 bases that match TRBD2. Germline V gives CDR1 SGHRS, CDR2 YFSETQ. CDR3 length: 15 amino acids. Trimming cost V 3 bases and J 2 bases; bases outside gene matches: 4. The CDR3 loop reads CASSWSGDNTGELFF. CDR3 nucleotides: TGCGCCAGCAGCTGGAGCGGGGACAACACCGGGGAGCTGTTTTTT.

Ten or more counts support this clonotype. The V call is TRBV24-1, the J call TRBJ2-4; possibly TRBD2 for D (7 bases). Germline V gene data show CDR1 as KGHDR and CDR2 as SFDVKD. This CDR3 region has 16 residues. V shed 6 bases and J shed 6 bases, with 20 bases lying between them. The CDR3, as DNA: TGTGCCACCAGTACGTCGTTGGGGGGAGGGGGAAACATTCAGTACTTC. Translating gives CATSTSLGGGGNIQYF.

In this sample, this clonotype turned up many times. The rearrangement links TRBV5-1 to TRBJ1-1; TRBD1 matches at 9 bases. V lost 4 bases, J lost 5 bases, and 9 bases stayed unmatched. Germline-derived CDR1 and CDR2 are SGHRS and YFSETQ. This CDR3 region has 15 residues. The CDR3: CASSQQTGGVTEAFF. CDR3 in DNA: TGCGCCAGCAGCCAACAGACAGGGGGGGTAACTGAAGCTTTCTTT.